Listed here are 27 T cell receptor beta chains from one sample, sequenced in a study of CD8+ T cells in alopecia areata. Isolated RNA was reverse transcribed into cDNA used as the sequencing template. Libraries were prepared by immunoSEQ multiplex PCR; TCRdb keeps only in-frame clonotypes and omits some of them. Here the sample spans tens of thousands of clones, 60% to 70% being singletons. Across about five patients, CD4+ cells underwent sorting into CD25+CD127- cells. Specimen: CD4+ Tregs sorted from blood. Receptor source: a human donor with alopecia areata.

CDR3 DNA: TGCAGTGCTAGAGGCCCGGAGCAGTACTTC. Its protein is CSARGPEQYF. The chain uses TRBV20-1 and TRBJ2-7; D is unclear. Between the trimmed V and J ends, which lost 1 base and 7 bases, there was a span of 5 bases. Germline V lookup: CDR1 DFQATT, CDR2 SNEGSKA (reference sequence). The CDR3 sequence is 10 residues long.

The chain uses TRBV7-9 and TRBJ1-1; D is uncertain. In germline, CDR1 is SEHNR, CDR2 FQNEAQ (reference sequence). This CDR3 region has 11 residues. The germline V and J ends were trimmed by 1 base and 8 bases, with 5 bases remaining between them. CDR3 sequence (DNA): TGTGCCAGCAGCTTAGGGGGAGAAGCTTTCTTT. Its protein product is CASSLGGEAFF.

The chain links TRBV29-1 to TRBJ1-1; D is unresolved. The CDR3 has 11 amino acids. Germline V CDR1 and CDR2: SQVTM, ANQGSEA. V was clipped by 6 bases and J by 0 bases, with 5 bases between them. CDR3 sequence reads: CSVRMNTEAFF. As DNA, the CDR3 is TGCAGCGTCCGGATGAACACTGAAGCTTTCTTT.

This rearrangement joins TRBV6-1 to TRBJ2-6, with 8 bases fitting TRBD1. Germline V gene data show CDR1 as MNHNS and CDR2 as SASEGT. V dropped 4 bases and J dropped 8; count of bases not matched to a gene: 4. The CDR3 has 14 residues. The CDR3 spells CASSAWTGTNVLTF. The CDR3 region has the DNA TGTGCCAGCAGTGCCTGGACAGGGACCAACGTCCTGACTTTC.

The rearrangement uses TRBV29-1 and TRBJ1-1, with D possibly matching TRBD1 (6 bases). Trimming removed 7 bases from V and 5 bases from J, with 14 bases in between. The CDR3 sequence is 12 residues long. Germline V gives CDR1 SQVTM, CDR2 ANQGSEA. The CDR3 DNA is TGCAGCGCCGGAGACAGGCTAACTGAAGCTTTCTTT. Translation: CSAGDRLTEAFF.

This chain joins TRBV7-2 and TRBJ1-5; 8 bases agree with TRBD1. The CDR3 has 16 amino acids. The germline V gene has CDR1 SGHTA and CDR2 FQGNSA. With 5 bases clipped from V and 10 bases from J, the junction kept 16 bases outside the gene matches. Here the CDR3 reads CASSPSRGQGGLPQHF. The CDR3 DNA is TGTGCCAGCAGCCCAAGCCGTGGACAGGGAGGTTTACCCCAGCATTTT.

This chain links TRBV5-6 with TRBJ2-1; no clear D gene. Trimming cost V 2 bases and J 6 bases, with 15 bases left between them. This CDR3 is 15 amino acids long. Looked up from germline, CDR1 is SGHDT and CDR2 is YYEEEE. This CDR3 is CASSLNTIISNEQFF. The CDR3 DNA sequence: TGTGCCAGCAGCTTAAACACCATAATAAGCAATGAGCAGTTCTTC.

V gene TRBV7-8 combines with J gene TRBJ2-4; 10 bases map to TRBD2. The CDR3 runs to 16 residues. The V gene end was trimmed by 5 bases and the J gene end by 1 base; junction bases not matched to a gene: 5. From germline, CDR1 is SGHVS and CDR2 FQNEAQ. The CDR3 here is CASSISGGAAKNIQYF. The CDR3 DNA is TGTGCCAGCAGCATCAGCGGGGGGGCGGCCAAAAACATTCAGTACTTC.

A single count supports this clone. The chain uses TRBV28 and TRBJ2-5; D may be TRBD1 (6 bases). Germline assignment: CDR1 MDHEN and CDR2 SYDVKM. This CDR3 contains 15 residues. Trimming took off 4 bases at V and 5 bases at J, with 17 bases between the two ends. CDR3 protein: CASSSTGSRWETQYF. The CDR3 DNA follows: TGTGCCAGCAGTTCCACAGGGAGCCGCTGGGAGACCCAGTACTTC.

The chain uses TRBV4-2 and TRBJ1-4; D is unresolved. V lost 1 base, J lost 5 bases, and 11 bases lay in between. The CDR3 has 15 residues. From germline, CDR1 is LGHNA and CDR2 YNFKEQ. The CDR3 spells CASSQAKGENEKLFF. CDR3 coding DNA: TGTGCCAGCAGCCAAGCGAAGGGAGAGAATGAAAAACTGTTTTTT.

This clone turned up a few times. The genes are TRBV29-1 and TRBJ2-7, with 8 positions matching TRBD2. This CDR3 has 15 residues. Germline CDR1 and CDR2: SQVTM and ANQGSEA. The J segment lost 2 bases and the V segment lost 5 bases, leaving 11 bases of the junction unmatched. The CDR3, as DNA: TGCAGCGTTCTGGGAGGGGCGGGAGGCCCCTACGAGCAGTACTTC. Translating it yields CSVLGGAGGPYEQYF.

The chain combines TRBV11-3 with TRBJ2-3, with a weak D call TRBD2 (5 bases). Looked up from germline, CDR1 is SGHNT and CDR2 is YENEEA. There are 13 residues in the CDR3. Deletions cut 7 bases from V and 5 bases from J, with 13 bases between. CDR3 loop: CASTDPGGDTQYF. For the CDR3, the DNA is TGTGCCAGCACCGATCCTGGAGGAGATACGCAGTATTTT.

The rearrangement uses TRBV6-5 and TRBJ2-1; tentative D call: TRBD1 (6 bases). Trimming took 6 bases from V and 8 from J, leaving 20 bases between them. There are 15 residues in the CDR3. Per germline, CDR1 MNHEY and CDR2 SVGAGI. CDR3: CASSPGDAGSDEQFF. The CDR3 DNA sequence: TGTGCCAGCAGCCCAGGGGACGCTGGGTCCGATGAGCAGTTCTTC.

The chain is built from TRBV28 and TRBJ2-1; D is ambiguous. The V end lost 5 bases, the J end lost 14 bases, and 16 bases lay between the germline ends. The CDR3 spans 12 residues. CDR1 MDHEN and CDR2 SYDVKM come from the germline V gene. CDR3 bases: TGTGCCAGCAGTCTCCTACAAGCGAGCAAGTTCTTC. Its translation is CASSLLQASKFF.

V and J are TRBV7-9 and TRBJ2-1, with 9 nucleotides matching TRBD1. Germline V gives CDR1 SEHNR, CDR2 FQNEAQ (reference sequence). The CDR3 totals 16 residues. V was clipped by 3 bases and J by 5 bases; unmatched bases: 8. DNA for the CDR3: TGTGCCAGCAGCTTTATACCCGGGACAGGGAACAATGAGCAGTTCTTC. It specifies CASSFIPGTGNNEQFF.

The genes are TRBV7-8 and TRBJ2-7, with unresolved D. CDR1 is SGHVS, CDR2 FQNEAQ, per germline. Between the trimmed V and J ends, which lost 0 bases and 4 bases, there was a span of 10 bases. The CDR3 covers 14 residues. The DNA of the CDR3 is TGTGCCAGCAGCTTAGCGCAGACTCCGTACGAGCAGTACTTC. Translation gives CASSLAQTPYEQYF.

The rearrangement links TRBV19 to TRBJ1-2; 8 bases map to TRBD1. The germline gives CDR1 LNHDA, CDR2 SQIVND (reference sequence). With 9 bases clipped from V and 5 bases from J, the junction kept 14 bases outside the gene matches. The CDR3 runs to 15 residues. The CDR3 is CASYGQGGNFYGYTF. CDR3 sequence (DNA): TGTGCCAGCTACGGACAGGGTGGAAACTTTTATGGCTACACCTTC.

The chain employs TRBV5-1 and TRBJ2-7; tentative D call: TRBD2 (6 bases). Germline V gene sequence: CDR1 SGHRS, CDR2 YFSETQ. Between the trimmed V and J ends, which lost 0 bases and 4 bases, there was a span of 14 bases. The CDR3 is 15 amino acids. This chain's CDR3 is CASSLAGGNPYEQYF. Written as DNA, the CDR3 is TGCGCCAGCAGCTTGGCTGGGGGGAATCCATACGAGCAGTACTTC.

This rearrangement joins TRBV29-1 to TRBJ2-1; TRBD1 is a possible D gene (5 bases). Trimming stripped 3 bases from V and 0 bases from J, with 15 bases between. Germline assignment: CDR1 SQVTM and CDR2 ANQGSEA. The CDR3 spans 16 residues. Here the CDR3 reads CSVDGARWSSYNEQFF. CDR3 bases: TGCAGCGTTGATGGGGCCAGGTGGAGCTCCTACAATGAGCAGTTCTTC.

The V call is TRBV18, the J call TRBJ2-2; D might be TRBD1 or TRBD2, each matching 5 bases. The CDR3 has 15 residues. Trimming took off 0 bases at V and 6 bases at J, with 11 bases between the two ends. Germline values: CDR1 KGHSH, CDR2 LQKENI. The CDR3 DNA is TGTGCCAGCTCACCACCACGGTTGGGACCCGGGGAGCTGTTTTTT. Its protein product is CASSPPRLGPGELFF.

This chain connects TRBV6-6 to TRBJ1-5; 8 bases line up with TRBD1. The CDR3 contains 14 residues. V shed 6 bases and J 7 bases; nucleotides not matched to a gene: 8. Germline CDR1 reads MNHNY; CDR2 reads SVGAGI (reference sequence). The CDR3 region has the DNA TGTGCCAGCAGGGACAGGGTGAGCGGACAGCCCCAGCATTTT. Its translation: CASRDRVSGQPQHF.

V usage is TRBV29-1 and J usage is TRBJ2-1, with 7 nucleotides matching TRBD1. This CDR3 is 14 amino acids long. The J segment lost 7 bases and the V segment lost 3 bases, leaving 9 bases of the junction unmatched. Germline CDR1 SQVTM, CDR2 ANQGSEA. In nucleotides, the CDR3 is TGCAGCGTTGAGAAGGACAGGTCCTTGAATGAGCAGTTCTTC. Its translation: CSVEKDRSLNEQFF.

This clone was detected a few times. The CDR3, as DNA: TGTGCCAGCAGTTTAGTCACCCACTCCTACAATGAGCAGTTCTTC. Translation gives CASSLVTHSYNEQFF. The rearrangement joins TRBV28 to TRBJ2-1; no clear D. Trimming pared 2 bases from V and 0 bases from J, leaving 8 bases between. There are 15 residues in the CDR3. Germline assignment: CDR1 MDHEN and CDR2 SYDVKM.

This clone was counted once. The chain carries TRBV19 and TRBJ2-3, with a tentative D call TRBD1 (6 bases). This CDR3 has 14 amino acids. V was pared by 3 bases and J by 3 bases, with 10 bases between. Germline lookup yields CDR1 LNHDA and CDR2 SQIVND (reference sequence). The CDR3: CASSMDRPTDTQYF. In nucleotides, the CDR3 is TGTGCCAGTAGTATGGACAGACCGACAGATACGCAGTATTTT.

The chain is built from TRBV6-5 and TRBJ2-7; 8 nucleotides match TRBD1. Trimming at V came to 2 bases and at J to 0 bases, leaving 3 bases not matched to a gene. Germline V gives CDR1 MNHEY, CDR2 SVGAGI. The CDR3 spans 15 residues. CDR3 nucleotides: TGTGCCAGCAGTTACGGTGGGACAGGCTCCTACGAGCAGTACTTC. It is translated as CASSYGGTGSYEQYF.

CDR3 coding DNA: TGTGCCAGTAGTAGGGACCTCTATCTGGTCGAGCAGTACTTC. Residues: CASSRDLYLVEQYF. This chain uses TRBV19 with TRBJ2-7, with D perhaps assigned TRBD1 or TRBD2 (5 bases each). This CDR3 has 14 residues. Germline CDR1 LNHDA, CDR2 SQIVND (reference sequence). V lost 4 bases to trimming and J lost 6 bases, with 16 bases between them.

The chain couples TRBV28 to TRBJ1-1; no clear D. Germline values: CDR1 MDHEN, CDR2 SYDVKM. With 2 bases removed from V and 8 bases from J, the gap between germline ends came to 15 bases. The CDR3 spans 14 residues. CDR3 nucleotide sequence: TGTGCCAGCAGTTTAGAAGGACGGACGGTCGAAGCTTTCTTT. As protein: CASSLEGRTVEAFF. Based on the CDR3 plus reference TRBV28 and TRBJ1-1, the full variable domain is DVKVTQSSRYLVKRTGEKVFLECVQDMDHENMFWYRQDPGLGLRLIYFSYDVKMKEKGDIPEGYSVSREKKERFSLILESASTNQTSMYLCASSLEGRTVEAFFGQGTRLTVV.